This T cell receptor beta chain was identified during a study of molecular identifiers for immune sequencing clone quantification. General study points: In naive cells, clones above 20 RNA copies held under 1% of molecules, whereas in effector cells they held over 99%. Detection of one spiked Jurkat cell's TCR RNA reportedly worked in 750,000 to 1,000,000 naive cells.

The bulk TCR libraries were made with methods described before and with listed TCR primers. Via MiXCR, TCRdb re-called the PCR reads, giving one row per CDR3 protein. The repertoire holds 350,000 or so distinct CDR3 sequences, around a fifth seen once, with approximately 0.83% in the top ten. This clonotype was observed many times. Its target is unknown. Sorted cell numbers of roughly 18,000 to 1,000,000, with 10%, 30% or 50% RNA, served as input for naive CD8 libraries. V lost 5 bases and J 2 bases, leaving 14 bases between the germline ends. Germline V gene sequence: CDR1 SGHTA, CDR2 FQGNSA. The CDR3 consists of 15 residues.

The TCR sequence derives from a human donor in good health. Some libraries in this study had Jurkat cell RNA spiked in. The rearrangement joins TRBV7-2 to TRBJ2-3; no definite D call. Material for sequencing was naive CD8+ T cells from blood, with Jurkat cell RNA spiked in. The subset denotes: FACS-sorted CD8+CD4-CCR7+CD45RA+ naive T cells. CDR3 DNA: TGTGCCAGCAGCCGGCCGAGTATGGCCACAGATACGCAGTATTTT. Translating it yields CASSRPSMATDTQYF.